This section outlines one T cell receptor (beta chain) sequence together with its context. Clones were sequenced by immunoSEQ multiplex PCR, and TCRdb holds only the in-frame ones, with some missing. The table has roughly 250,000 clones, roughly 85% seen once. The data derive from a study of blood T cell repertoires in COVID-19. Study-level background: Italy, Spain and the United States were the sources of the convalescent and acute COVID-19 samples. T cells, B-cell-depleted T cells, or PBMCs supplied cDNA or gDNA.

The CDR3 has 14 amino acids. Germline V gene lookup returns CDR1 LNHDA and CDR2 SQIVND (reference sequence). V was trimmed by 5 bases and J by 0 bases, leaving 8 bases between them. Everyone who took part was roughly 18 to 89 years old, and they came from 24 US areas. This receptor was taken from a woman between 40 and 55 years old who had been exposed to COVID-19. V usage is TRBV19 and J usage is TRBJ1-3; D is unclear. Specimen: PBMCs or T cells enriched from blood (not recorded which). The CDR3 loop reads CASSQPVSGNTIYF. The CDR3 nucleotides are TGTGCCAGTAGTCAACCGGTCTCTGGAAACACCATATATTTT.